These 25 T cell receptor beta chains share one sample of origin, sequenced in a study of T-cell reconstitution after alpha-beta-depleted transplantation in children. As it was prepared, the TCRbeta library received unique molecular identifiers. TCRdb ran MiXCR on the PCR reads and lists one entry per CDR3 protein. The profile shows 700,000 to 950,000 distinct CDR3 sequences, 16% of them singletons. The sequenced sample was PBMCs, mostly from graft donor cells, obtained 360 days after TCRalphabeta/CD19-depleted stem cell transplant. All receptors derive from a male patient aged 10-17 years who had a stem cell transplant for acute lymphoblastic leukemia, so the T cells may come from the graft donor.

This clonotype has just a few counts. The chain joins TRBV4-2 to TRBJ2-4; D remains ambiguous. The germline CDR1 and CDR2 sequences are LGHNA and YNFKEQ. This CDR3 is 13 amino acids long. Trimming removed 0 bases from V and 6 bases from J, with 6 bases in between. CDR3 coding DNA: TGTGCCAGCAGCCAAGATCCCTTAAACATTCAGTACTTC. Protein: CASSQDPLNIQYF.

The chain has TRBV10-3 and TRBJ2-1, with TRBD1 as a possible D gene (6 bases). CDR1 and CDR2 from the germline V gene are ENHRY and SYGVKD. The germline V and J ends were trimmed by 3 bases and 8 bases, with 8 bases remaining between them. The CDR3 length is 12 residues. The DNA for the CDR3 is TGTGCCATCAGTGAACAGGGCGATGAGCAGTTCTTC. It specifies CAISEQGDEQFF.

The table lists this clonotype with a few counts. J is TRBJ2-7 and V is TRBV4-2; D possibly corresponds to TRBD1 (6 bases). V was shortened by 0 bases and J by 4 bases, with 13 bases between the two germline ends. Germline V gene lookup returns CDR1 LGHNA and CDR2 YNFKEQ. The CDR3 has 15 amino acids. The CDR3 DNA is TGTGCCAGCAGCCAAGATGGGGGCCGTCCGTACGAGCAGTACTTC. It codes for CASSQDGGRPYEQYF.

This clonotype was seen a handful of times. The chain combines TRBV4-1 with TRBJ2-1; 9 bases are a match to TRBD1. This CDR3 contains 14 residues. Losses at the gene ends were 6 bases for V and 5 bases for J; bases not matched to a gene: 5. Germline V gives CDR1 MGHRA, CDR2 YSYEKL. CDR3: CASRNRGPDNEQFF. The CDR3 nucleotides read TGCGCCAGCAGGAACAGGGGGCCGGACAATGAGCAGTTCTTC.

The chain has TRBV12-3 or TRBV12-4 and TRBJ2-2; the D gene could be TRBD1 or TRBD2 (5 bases each). The CDR3 runs 12 residues. V shed 7 bases and J shed 7 bases, with 10 bases lying between them. CDR3 sequence reads: CASTGRSGELFF. CDR3 in DNA: TGTGCCAGCACGGGGCGAAGCGGGGAGCTGTTTTTT.

The chain couples TRBV7-9 to TRBJ2-5, with 10 bases matching TRBD2. The CDR3 is made up of 17 amino acids. V was clipped by 4 bases and J by 4 bases; unmatched bases: 12. CDR1 SEHNR and CDR2 FQNEAQ come from the germline V gene (reference sequence). CDR3 nucleotide sequence: TGTGCCAGCAGCTCCCTGCTAGCGGGAGAAGGTGGAGAGACCCAGTACTTC. Protein product: CASSSLLAGEGGETQYF.

A note on this clonotype: The germline gene is not matched at one end of the junction; a read error may be the cause. The chain has TRBV29-1 and TRBJ2-7; D is undetermined. CDR1 is SQVTM and CDR2 is ANQGSEA in the germline V gene. This CDR3 has 9 amino acids. The CDR3 sequence: CSVGVGLNF. The CDR3 region has the DNA TGCAGCGTTGGAGTGGGGTTGAACTTC.

This clonotype occurred many times. The chain is built from TRBV6-5 and TRBJ2-2; D possibly corresponds to TRBD2 (6 bases). This CDR3 contains 15 residues. V was trimmed by 5 bases and J by 8 bases, leaving 18 bases between them. Germline CDR1 is MNHEY and CDR2 is SVGAGI. CDR3 coding DNA: TGTGCCAGCAGTCGCTGGGACTTAGCAAAAGGGGAGCTGTTTTTT. This codes for CASSRWDLAKGELFF.

This clonotype was seen a handful of times. The CDR3 sequence: CASSIIFLGLAGAGSYEQYF. CDR3 sequence (DNA): TGTGCCAGTAGTATAATTTTTCTCGGGCTAGCGGGAGCCGGGTCCTACGAGCAGTACTTC. The genes are TRBV19 and TRBJ2-7, with TRBD2 identical over 10 bases. This CDR3 is built from 20 residues. CDR1 and CDR2 (germline): LNHDA, SQIVND (reference sequence). The V gene end was trimmed by 2 bases and the J gene end by 1 base; junction bases not matched to a gene: 17.

The chain carries TRBV29-1 and TRBJ2-7, with D perhaps matching TRBD1 (5 bases). V was trimmed by 6 bases and J by 2 bases, leaving 11 bases between them. This CDR3 contains 12 residues. Germline CDR1 and CDR2: SQVTM and ANQGSEA. The CDR3 sequence: CSVNDSPYEQYF. The CDR3, as DNA: TGCAGCGTGAATGACAGCCCCTACGAGCAGTACTTC.

The table lists this clonotype with many counts. This chain uses TRBV5-1 with TRBJ2-7; TRBD1 or TRBD2 may be the D gene (5 bases each). Trimming stripped 1 base from V and 1 base from J, with 12 bases between. This CDR3 is built from 15 residues. Germline V gives CDR1 SGHRS, CDR2 YFSETQ. The CDR3 DNA follows: TGCGCCAGCAGCTTGCGGCAGGGCGGGTCCTACGAGCAGTACTTC. This gives the protein CASSLRQGGSYEQYF.

This rearrangement joins TRBV25-1 to TRBJ2-3; D might be TRBD1 or TRBD2, each matching 5 bases. The CDR3 spans 13 residues. The V gene's germline CDR1 is MGHDK and CDR2 SYGVNS. Trimming stripped 6 bases from V and 3 bases from J, with 10 bases between. The CDR3 region is CASSGTATDTQYF. The CDR3 DNA sequence: TGTGCCAGCAGCGGGACCGCGACAGATACGCAGTATTTT.

The genes are TRBV12-3 or TRBV12-4 and TRBJ1-2, with D uncertain. The CDR3 totals 14 residues. Trimming took off 2 bases at V and 0 bases at J, with 7 bases between the two ends. The CDR3 region is CASSLSEANYGYTF. CDR3 DNA: TGTGCCAGCAGTTTATCGGAGGCTAACTATGGCTACACCTTC.

The V call is TRBV12-3 or TRBV12-4, the J call TRBJ1-3; TRBD1 might be the D (5 bases). Trimming removed 0 bases from V and 5 bases from J, with 20 bases in between. This CDR3 is 18 amino acids long. In DNA form, the CDR3 reads TGTGCCAGCAGTTTAGCGAGCTGGAGACAGAGGGATCGAAACACCATATATTTT. Residues: CASSLASWRQRDRNTIYF.

The J gene is TRBJ2-5, the V gene TRBV6-2 or TRBV6-3, with no clear D. This CDR3 contains 12 residues. Germline CDR1 is MNHEY and CDR2 is SVGEGT. Trimming stripped 5 bases from V and 7 bases from J, with 11 bases between. CDR3 loop: CASSTHIGTQYF. The CDR3 DNA is TGTGCCAGCAGTACCCACATCGGGACCCAGTACTTC.

This clonotype was observed a few times. The genes are TRBV18 and TRBJ2-7; 10 nucleotides align to TRBD1. Germline V gene data show CDR1 as KGHSH and CDR2 as LQKENI. This CDR3 region has 18 residues. Trimming cost V 3 bases and J 3 bases; bases outside gene matches: 14. CDR3 region: CASSPTGTGVKMVYEQYF. Written as DNA, the CDR3 is TGTGCCAGCTCACCCACCGGGACAGGGGTTAAAATGGTCTACGAGCAGTACTTC.

This clonotype came up many times. The chain recombines TRBV5-4 with TRBJ2-5, with TRBD2 as a possible D gene (5 bases). The V end lost 4 bases, the J end lost 2 bases, and 15 bases lay between the germline ends. The CDR3 sequence is 15 residues long. The germline V gene encodes CDR1 SGHNT and CDR2 YYREEE (reference sequence). CDR3 sequence (DNA): TGTGCCAGCAGCGAGGACGGGAAACAGCAAGAGACCCAGTACTTC. Its protein product is CASSEDGKQQETQYF.

The chain combines TRBV7-3 with TRBJ1-1, with no clear D. With 2 bases removed from V and 3 bases from J, the gap between germline ends came to 7 bases. The length of the CDR3 is 13 residues. CDR1 is SGHTA, CDR2 FQGTGA, per germline. The CDR3 protein is CASSLLPDTEAFF. DNA of the CDR3: TGTGCCAGCAGCTTACTCCCAGACACTGAAGCTTTCTTT.

The chain carries TRBV11-2 and TRBJ2-5, with 8 positions matching TRBD1. The length of the CDR3 is 14 residues. V trimming: 7 bases; J trimming: 5 bases; junction bases outside the gene matches: 9. In germline, CDR1 is SGHAT, CDR2 FQNNGV. CDR3 protein: CASTHRGESETQYF. In DNA, the CDR3 is TGTGCCAGCACCCACAGGGGGGAGAGCGAGACCCAGTACTTC.

This clonotype was counted only a few times. The V gene is TRBV12-3 or TRBV12-4, the J gene TRBJ2-7; D perhaps matches TRBD2 (6 bases). The CDR3 spans 15 residues. V gave up 3 bases and J gave up 2 bases, with 14 bases separating them. CDR3 coding DNA: TGTGCCAGCAGTTTCCGGCGGGGCCCGACCTACGAGCAGTACTTC. Encoded protein: CASSFRRGPTYEQYF.

This clonotype is a singleton in its sample. The J gene is TRBJ2-7, the V gene TRBV7-9, with 9 bases matching TRBD2. Per the germline V gene, CDR1 is SEHNR and CDR2 is FQNEAQ (reference sequence). There are 15 residues in the CDR3. V dropped 3 bases and J dropped 3; count of bases not matched to a gene: 6. Here the CDR3 reads CASSFWTSVGYEQYF. Written as DNA, the CDR3 is TGTGCCAGCAGCTTCTGGACTAGCGTCGGCTACGAGCAGTACTTC.

There are a few counts of this clonotype. The chain employs TRBV24-1 and TRBJ2-3; no clear D. The germline CDR1 and CDR2 sequences are KGHDR and SFDVKD. The CDR3 has 14 residues. The V gene lost 5 bases and the J gene lost 2 bases, with 10 bases spanning the gap. CDR3 sequence reads: CATSARGDTDTQYF. The CDR3 nucleotides read TGTGCCACCAGTGCCCGTGGCGACACAGATACGCAGTATTTT.

This clonotype was seen only a few times. The gene calls are TRBV9 and TRBJ2-1, with 8 nucleotides matching TRBD2. The V and J ends lost 4 bases and 0 bases, in that order; junction bases with no gene match: 6. CDR3 size: 16 residues. The germline gives CDR1 SGDLS, CDR2 YYNGEE. The CDR3 is CASSITTSGSYNEQFF. The CDR3 DNA reads as TGTGCCAGCAGCATCACCACTAGCGGCTCCTACAATGAGCAGTTCTTC.

The sample holds a few counts of this clonotype. The V call is TRBV10-3, the J call TRBJ2-7, with a tentative D call TRBD2 (6 bases). The CDR3 runs 13 residues. V lost 10 bases, J lost 1 base, and 14 bases lay in between. Germline V lookup: CDR1 ENHRY, CDR2 SYGVKD. CDR3 loop: CATAPGLSYEQYF. The CDR3 DNA sequence: TGTGCCACCGCTCCGGGACTGTCCTACGAGCAGTACTTC.

This clonotype was counted between two and nine times. The chain links TRBV4-1 to TRBJ2-1, with TRBD2 matching over 7 bases. J was trimmed by 2 bases and V by 0 bases; bases with no gene match: 10. Germline V gives CDR1 MGHRA, CDR2 YSYEKL. The CDR3 contains 18 residues. CDR3 nucleotide sequence: TGCGCCAGCAGCCAAGATGGGGTAGCGGGTTTCGCCTACAATGAGCAGTTCTTC. Translated, it gives CASSQDGVAGFAYNEQFF.